This entry lists 6 T cell receptor beta chains sequenced from one sample in a study of blood T cells in healthy people across ages. PCR was performed a second time for roughly 7 to 11 cycles using a sample-barcoded 5' primer and a J-beta primer mix. Each CDR3 protein is one row after TCRdb ran MiXCR on the 5' RACE reads. The sample lists roughly 1,700,000 distinct CDR3 sequences; 28% were seen once. Material: blood. The receptors were sampled from a woman aged 30 to 39 in good health.

The chain has TRBV3-1 and TRBJ1-5; no reliable D call. V was clipped by 0 bases and J by 9 bases, with 9 bases between them. The CDR3 is 13 amino acids. CDR1 is LGHDT, CDR2 YNNKEL, per germline (reference sequence). The CDR3 DNA reads as TGTGCCAGCAGCCAAGATCGGGATGGGCCCCAGCATTTT. This translates into CASSQDRDGPQHF.

This clonotype was detected a few times. The chain has TRBV20-1 and TRBJ2-1; 10 positions agree with TRBD2. V lost 3 bases, J lost 7 bases, and 9 bases stayed unmatched. This CDR3 comprises 15 residues. Germline lookup yields CDR1 DFQATT and CDR2 SNEGSKA (reference sequence). The CDR3 nucleotides read TGCAGTGCTAGGGCCCCCAGCGGGGGGGAAAATGAGCAGTTCTTC. Translating gives CSARAPSGGENEQFF.

This chain links TRBV11-2 with TRBJ2-3; D is tentatively TRBD1 or TRBD2 (5 bases each). The CDR3 length is 15 residues. The V gene lost 6 bases and the J gene lost 3 bases, with 16 bases spanning the gap. Germline assignment: CDR1 SGHAT and CDR2 FQNNGV. This chain's CDR3 is CASRRGTAITDTQYF. In nucleotides, the CDR3 is TGTGCCAGCAGACGAGGGACCGCGATAACAGATACGCAGTATTTT.

This clonotype was counted only a few times. The chain combines TRBV5-1 with TRBJ2-1, with D perhaps TRBD1 or TRBD2 (6 bases each). The V and J ends lost 0 bases and 3 bases respectively, with 10 bases between them. The length of the CDR3 is 15 residues. Germline V CDR1 and CDR2: SGHRS, YFSETQ. The CDR3 DNA sequence: TGCGCCAGCAGCTTGGAGGGGGGCCACTACAATGAGCAGTTCTTC. This codes for CASSLEGGHYNEQFF.

The chain recombines TRBV12-3 or TRBV12-4 with TRBJ1-6, with 9 bases matching TRBD1. This CDR3 is 14 amino acids long. V lost 5 bases to trimming and J lost 10 bases; unmatched junction nucleotides: 6. As DNA, the CDR3 is TGTGCCAGCAGTCCTACAGGGGGCCAGTCACCCCTCCACTTT. This sequence encodes CASSPTGGQSPLHF.

The sample holds many counts of this clonotype. The J gene is TRBJ2-5, the V gene TRBV9; no reliable D call. Germline V CDR1 and CDR2: SGDLS, YYNGEE. Trimming cost V 0 bases and J 2 bases, with 14 bases left between them. CDR3 length: 16 residues. This chain's CDR3 is CASSVGGSRAQETQYF. The CDR3 bases are TGTGCCAGCAGCGTAGGAGGTAGTCGGGCTCAAGAGACCCAGTACTTC.